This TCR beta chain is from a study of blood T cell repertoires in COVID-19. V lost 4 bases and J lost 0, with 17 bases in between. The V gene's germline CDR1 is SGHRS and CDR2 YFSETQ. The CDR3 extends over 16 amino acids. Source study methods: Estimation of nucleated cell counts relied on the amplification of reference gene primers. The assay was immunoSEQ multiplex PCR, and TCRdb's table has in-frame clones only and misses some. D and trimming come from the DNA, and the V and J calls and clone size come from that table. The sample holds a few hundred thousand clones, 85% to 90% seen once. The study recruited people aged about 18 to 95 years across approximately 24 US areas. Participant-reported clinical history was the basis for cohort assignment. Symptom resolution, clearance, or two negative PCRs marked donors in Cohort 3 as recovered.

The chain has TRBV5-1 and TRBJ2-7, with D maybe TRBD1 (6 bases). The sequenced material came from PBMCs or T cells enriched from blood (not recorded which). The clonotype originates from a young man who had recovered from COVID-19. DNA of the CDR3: TGCGCCAGCAGCAAAAAACAGGGCGCGCCCTCCTACGAGCAGTACTTC. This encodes CASSKKQGAPSYEQYF.